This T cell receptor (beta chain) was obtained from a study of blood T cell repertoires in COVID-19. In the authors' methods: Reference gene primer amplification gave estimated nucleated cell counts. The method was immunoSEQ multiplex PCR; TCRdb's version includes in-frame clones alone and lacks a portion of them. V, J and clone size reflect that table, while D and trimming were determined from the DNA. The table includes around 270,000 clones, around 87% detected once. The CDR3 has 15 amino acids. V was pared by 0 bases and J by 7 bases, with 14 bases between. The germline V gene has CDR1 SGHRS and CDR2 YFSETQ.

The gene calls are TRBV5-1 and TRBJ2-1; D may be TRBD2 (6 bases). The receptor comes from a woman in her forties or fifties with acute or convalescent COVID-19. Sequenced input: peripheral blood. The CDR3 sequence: CASSLEEGRRNEQFF. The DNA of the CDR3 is TGCGCCAGCAGCTTGGAGGAGGGCCGTAGGAATGAGCAGTTCTTC.